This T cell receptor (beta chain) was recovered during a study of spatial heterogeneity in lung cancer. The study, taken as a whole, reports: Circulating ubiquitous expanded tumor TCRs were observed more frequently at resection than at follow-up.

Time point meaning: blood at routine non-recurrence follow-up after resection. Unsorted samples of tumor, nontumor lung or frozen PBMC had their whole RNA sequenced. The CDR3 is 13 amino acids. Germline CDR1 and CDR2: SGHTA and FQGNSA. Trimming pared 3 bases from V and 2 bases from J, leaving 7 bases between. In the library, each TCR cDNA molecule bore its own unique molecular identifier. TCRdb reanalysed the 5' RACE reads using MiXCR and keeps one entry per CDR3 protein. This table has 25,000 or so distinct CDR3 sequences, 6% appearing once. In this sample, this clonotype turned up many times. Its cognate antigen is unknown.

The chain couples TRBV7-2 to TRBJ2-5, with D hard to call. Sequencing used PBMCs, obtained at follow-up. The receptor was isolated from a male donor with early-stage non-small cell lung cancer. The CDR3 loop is CASSFTLQETQYF. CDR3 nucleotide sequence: TGTGCCAGCAGCTTTACACTTCAAGAGACCCAGTACTTC.